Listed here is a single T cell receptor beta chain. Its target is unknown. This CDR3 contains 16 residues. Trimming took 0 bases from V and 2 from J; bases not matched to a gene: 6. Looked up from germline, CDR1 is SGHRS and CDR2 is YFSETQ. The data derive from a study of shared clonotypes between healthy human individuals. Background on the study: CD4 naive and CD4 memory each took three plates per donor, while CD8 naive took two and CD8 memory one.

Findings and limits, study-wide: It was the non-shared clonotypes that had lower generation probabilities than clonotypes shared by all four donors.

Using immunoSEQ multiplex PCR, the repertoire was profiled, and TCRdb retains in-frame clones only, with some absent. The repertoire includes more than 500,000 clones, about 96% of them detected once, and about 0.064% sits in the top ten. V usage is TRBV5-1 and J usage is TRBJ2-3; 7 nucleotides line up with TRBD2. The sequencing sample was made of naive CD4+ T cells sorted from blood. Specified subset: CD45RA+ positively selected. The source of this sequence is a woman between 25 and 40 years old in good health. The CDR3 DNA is TGCGCCAGCAGCTTGGGACTAGCCCAGGACACAGATACGCAGTATTTT. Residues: CASSLGLAQDTDTQYF.